The sequence of this T cell receptor beta chain was determined in a study of blood T cell repertoires in COVID-19 (dated by TCRdb to 2018 to 2020). Some background on the complete study: Collaborator samples came from the United States, Italy and Spain and covered acute and convalescent phases of COVID-19. The material from the prospective study consisted of cDNA or gDNA derived from T cells, B-cell-depleted T cells, or PBMCs. The samples were drawn from two sources: the first 160 participants of the ongoing ImmuneRACE study, and 1,254 subjects contributed by 6 global collaborators. Nearly every sample came with metadata listing a de-identified subject ID, COVID-19 status, age in years and sex. Where available, HLA class I and class II types were obtained from metadata supplied by the sample provider rather than from assay-based typing. A freely available public database, intended as a resource for researchers studying the immune response to SARS-CoV-2, is where the repertoires were released. The dataset comprised deeply sampled blood TCRbeta repertoires from subjects exposed to, actively infected with, or recovered from COVID-19. Overall study results and their limits: How much clinical and demographic metadata was included differed by source and by participant, and the metadata was provided uncurated.

Comment on this clone: No antigen is known for it. No per-base quality is available; no much larger clone lies one base away.

V loses 1 base of germline sequence and J loses 7 bases, and the interval between the two ends is 14 bases. Taken from the germline V gene, the CDR1 and CDR2 loops are MNHNS and SASEGT. The CDR3 holds 15 amino acids from the cysteine to the phenylalanine. Of all the DNA, just the CDR3 is kept, 45 bases in frame from base 1. TCRbeta CDR3 regions were amplified from genomic DNA by means of the immunoSEQ Assay, a bias-controlled multiplex PCR. The authors processed their data as follows. Nucleated cell counts per sample were estimated from amplification of reference gene primers within the assay. Sequence reads were collapsed and filtered to measure the absolute abundance of every unique TCRbeta CDR3 rearrangement. For each sample, productive Simpson clonality was calculated by taking the square root of Simpson's diversity index across productive rearrangements. TCRdb retrieved this table from immuneACCESS and kept in-frame rearrangements only. Not all clones are present; in checked studies, unresolved V genes account for under half, and no reason is known for the remainder. Clonal size and the V and J genes are those of that table, whereas D and trimming came from the DNA. This sample has 60,000 to 75,000 clones in its table, and roughly 85% of those were observed once. The ten largest make up 2% of the sample.

Collaborating institutions collected whole blood in K2EDTA tubes following their own protocols. For TCRbeta analysis, collaborator samples were shipped as frozen whole blood, as isolated PBMCs, or as DNA extracted from either sample type. The receptor was derived from a young man with acute or convalescent COVID-19. Sequenced input: peripheral blood. The chain was built from TRBV6-1 and TRBJ2-1; TRBD2 is a possible D gene, resting on 5 matching bases. In nucleotides, the sequence is TGTGCCAGCAGTGAAGGTCTGAGGGTGGGTAATGAGCAGTTCTTC. Translated, it reads CASSEGLRVGNEQFF.